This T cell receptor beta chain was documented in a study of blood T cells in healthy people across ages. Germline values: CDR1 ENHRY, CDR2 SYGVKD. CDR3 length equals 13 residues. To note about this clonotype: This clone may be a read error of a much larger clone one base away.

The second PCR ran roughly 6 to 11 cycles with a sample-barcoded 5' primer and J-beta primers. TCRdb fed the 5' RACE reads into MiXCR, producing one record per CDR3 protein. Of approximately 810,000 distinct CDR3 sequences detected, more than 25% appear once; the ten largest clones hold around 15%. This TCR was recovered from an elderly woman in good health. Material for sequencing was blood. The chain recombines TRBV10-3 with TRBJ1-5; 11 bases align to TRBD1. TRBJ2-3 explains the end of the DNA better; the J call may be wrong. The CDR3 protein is CAIRGQGDQPQYF. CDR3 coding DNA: TGTGCCATCAGGGGACAGGGGGATCAGCCCCAGTATTTT.